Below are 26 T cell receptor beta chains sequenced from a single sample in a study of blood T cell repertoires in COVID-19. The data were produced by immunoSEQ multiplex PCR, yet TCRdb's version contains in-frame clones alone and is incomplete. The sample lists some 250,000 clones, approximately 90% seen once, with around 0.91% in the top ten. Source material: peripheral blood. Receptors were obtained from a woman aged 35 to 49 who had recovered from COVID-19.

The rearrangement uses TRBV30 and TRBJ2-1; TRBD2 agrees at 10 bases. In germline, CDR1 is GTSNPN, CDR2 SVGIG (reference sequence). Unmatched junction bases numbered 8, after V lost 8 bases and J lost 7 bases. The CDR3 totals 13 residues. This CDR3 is CARLAGVGNEQFF. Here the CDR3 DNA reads TGTGCCCGGCTAGCGGGAGTTGGGAATGAGCAGTTCTTC.

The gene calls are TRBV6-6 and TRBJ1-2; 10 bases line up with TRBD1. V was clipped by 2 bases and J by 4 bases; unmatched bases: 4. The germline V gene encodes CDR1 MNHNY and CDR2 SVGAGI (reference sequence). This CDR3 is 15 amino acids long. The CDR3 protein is CASSYPGQGSYGYTF. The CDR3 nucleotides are TGTGCCAGCAGTTACCCGGGACAGGGGTCCTATGGCTACACCTTC.

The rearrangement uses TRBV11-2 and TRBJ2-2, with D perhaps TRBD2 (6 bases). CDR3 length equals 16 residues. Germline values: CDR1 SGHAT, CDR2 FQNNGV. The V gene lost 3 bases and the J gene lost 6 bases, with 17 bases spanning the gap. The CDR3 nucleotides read TGTGCCAGCAGCTTTATTATGACTAGTATCCCCGGGGAGCTGTTTTTT. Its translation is CASSFIMTSIPGELFF.

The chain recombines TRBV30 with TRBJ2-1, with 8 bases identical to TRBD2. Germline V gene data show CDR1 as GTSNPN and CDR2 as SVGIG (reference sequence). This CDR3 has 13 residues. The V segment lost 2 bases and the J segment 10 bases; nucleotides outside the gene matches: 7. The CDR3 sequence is CAWSLGLVKEQFF. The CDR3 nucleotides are TGTGCCTGGAGTCTGGGACTAGTAAAGGAGCAGTTCTTC.

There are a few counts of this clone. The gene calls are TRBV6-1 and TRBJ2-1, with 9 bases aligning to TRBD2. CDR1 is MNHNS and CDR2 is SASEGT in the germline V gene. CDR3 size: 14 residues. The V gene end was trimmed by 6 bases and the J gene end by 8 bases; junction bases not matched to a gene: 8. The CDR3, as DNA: TGTGCCAGCAGGTCTAGCGGGACCCCGGATGAGCAGTTCTTC. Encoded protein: CASRSSGTPDEQFF.

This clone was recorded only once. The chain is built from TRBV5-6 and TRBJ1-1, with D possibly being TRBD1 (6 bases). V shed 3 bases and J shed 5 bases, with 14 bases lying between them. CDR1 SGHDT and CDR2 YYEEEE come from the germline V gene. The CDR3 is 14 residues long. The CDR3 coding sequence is TGTGCCAGCAGCTCGGCCGGACAGTGGACTGAAGCTTTCTTT. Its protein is CASSSAGQWTEAFF.

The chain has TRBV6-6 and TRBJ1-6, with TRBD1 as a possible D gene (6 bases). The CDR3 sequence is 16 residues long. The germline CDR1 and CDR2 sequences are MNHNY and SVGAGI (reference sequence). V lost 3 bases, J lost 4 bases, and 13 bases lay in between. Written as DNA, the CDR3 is TGTGCCAGCAGTTATTCGGGGGGCGGGTATAATTCACCCCTCCACTTT. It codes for CASSYSGGGYNSPLHF.

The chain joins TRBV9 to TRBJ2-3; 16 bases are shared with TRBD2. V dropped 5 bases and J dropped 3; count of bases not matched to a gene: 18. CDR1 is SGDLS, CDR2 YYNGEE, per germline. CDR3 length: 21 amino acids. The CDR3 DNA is TGTGCCAGCAGACAAGAACCGGGACTAGCGGGAGGGCCTGTCACGACAGATACGCAGTATTTT. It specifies CASRQEPGLAGGPVTTDTQYF.

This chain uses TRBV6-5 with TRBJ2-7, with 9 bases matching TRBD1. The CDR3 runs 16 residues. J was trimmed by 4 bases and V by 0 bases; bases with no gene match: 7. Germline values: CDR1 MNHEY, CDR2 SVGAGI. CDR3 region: CASSYSPGTGPYEQYF. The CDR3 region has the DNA TGTGCCAGCAGTTACTCCCCCGGGACAGGGCCTTACGAGCAGTACTTC.

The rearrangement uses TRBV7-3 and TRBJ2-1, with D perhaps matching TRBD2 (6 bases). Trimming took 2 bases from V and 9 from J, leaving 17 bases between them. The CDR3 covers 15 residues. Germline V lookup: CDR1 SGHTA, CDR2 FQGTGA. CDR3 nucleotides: TGTGCCAGCAGCTTACTGGCGGGACCGCGGGTTGAGCAGTTCTTC. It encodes CASSLLAGPRVEQFF.

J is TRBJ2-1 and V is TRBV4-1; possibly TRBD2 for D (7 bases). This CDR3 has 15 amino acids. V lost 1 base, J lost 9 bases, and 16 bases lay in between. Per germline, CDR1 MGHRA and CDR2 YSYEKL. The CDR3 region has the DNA TGCGCCAGCAGCCAAGCCAGACTAGGGGGGGGTGAGCAGTTCTTC. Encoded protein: CASSQARLGGGEQFF.

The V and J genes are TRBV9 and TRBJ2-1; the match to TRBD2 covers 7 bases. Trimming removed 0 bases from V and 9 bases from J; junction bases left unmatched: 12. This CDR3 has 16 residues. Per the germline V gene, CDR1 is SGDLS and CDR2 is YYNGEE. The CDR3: CASSVGSSGTVGEQFF. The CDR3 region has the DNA TGTGCCAGCAGCGTAGGGAGCAGCGGGACGGTTGGTGAGCAGTTCTTC. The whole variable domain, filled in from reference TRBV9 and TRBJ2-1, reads DSGVTQTPKHLITATGQRVTLRCSPRSGDLSVYWYQQSLDQGLQFLIQYYNGEERAKGNILERFSAQQFPDLHSELNLSSLELGDSALYFCASSVGSSGTVGEQFFGPGTRLTVL.

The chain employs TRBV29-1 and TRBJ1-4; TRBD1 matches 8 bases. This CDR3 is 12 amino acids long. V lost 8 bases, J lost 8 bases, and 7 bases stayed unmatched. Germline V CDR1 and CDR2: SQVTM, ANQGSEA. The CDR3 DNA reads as TGCAGCTTCGGACAGGGCGGGGAAAAACTGTTTTTT. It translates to CSFGQGGEKLFF.

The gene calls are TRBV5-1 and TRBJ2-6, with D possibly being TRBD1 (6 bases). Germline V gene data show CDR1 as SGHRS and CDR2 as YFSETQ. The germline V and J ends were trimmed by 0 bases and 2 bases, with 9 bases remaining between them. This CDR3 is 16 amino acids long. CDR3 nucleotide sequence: TGCGCCAGCAGCTTGGTGGCAGGGGCTGGGGCCAACGTCCTGACTTTC. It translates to CASSLVAGAGANVLTF.

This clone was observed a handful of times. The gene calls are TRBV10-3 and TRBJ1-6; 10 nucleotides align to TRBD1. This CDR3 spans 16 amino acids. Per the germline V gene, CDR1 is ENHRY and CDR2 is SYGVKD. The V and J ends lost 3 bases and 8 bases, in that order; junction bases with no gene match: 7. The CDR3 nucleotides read TGTGCCATCAGTGAAGGGACAGGGGACCTATATTCACCCCTCCACTTT. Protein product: CAISEGTGDLYSPLHF.

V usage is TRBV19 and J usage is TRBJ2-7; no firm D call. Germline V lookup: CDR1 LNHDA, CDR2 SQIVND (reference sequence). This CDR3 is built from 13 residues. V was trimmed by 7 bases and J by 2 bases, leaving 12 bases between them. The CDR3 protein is CASNPIVPYEQYV. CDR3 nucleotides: TGTGCCAGTAACCCCATAGTGCCCTACGAGCAGTACGTC.

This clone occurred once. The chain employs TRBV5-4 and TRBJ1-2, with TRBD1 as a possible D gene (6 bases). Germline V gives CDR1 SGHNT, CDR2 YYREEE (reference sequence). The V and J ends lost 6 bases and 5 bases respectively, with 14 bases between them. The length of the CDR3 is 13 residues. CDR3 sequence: CASTSQGRYGYTF. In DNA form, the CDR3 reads TGTGCCAGCACATCCCAGGGGCGGTATGGCTACACCTTC. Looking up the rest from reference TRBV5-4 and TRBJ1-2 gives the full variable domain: ETGVTQSPTHLIKTRGQQVTLRCSSQSGHNTVSWYQQALGQGPQFIFQYYREEENGRGNFPPRFSGLQFPNYSSELNVNALELDDSALYLCASTSQGRYGYTFGSGTRLTVV.

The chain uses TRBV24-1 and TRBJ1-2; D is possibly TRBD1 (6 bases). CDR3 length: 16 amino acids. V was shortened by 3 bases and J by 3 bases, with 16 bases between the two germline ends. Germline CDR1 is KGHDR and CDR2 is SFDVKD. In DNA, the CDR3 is TGTGCCACCAGTGATCCAGGGGCTACTCCCCACTATGGCTACACCTTC. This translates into CATSDPGATPHYGYTF.

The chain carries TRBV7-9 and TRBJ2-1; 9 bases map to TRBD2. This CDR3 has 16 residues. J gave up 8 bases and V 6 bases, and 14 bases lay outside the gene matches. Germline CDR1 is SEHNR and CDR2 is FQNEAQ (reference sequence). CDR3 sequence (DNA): TGTGCCAGCAGGGCCCCCCGGGGACTAGCCGAGGATGAGCAGTTCTTC. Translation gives CASRAPRGLAEDEQFF.

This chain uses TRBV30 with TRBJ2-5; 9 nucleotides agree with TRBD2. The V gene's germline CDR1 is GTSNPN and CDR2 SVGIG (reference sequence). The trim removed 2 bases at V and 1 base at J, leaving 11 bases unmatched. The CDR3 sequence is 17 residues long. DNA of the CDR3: TGTGCCTGGAGTCCCGGGGGGGCTAGCGGGACCCAAGAGACCCAGTACTTC. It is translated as CAWSPGGASGTQETQYF.

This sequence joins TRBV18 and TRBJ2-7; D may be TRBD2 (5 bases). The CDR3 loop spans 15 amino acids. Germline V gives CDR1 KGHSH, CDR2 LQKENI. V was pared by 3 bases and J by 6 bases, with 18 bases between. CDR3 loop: CASSPLSGPAGEQYF. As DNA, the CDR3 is TGTGCCAGCTCACCTTTGTCCGGGCCGGCGGGCGAGCAGTACTTC.

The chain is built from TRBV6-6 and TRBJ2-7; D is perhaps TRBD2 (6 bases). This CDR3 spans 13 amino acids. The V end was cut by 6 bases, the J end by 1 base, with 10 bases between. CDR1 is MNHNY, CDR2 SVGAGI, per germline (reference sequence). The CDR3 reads CASSPAGSYEQYF. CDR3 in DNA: TGTGCCAGCAGCCCAGCGGGTTCCTACGAGCAGTACTTC.

The CDR3 sequence is CASSPRVSPPPIETQYF. Written as DNA, the CDR3 is TGTGCCAGCAGCCCCCGGGTTAGCCCCCCACCAATAGAGACCCAGTACTTC. J is TRBJ2-5 and V is TRBV11-2; D uncertain. The CDR3 totals 17 residues. Trimming removed 5 bases at V and 4 bases at J, with 23 bases between. Per the germline V gene, CDR1 is SGHAT and CDR2 is FQNNGV.

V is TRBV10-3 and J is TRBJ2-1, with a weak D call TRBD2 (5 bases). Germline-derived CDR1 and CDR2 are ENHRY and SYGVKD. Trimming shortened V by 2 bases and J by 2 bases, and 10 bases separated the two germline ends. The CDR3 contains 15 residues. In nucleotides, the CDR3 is TGTGCCATCAGTGAGGGACTCCAGCCCTACAATGAGCAGTTCTTC. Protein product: CAISEGLQPYNEQFF.

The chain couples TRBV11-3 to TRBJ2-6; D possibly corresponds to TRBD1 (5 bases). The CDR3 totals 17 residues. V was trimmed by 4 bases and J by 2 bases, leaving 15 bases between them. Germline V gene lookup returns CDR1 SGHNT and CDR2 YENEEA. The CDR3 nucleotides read TGTGCCAGCAGCTCCAAGACAGTTTTGGCTGGGGCCAACGTCCTGACTTTC. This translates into CASSSKTVLAGANVLTF.

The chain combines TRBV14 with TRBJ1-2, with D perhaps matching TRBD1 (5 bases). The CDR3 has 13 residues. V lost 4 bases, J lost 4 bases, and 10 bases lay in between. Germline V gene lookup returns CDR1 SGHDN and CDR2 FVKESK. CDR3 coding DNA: TGTGCCAGCAGCCCCGGGGGAGGCTATGGCTACACCTTC. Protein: CASSPGGGYGYTF.